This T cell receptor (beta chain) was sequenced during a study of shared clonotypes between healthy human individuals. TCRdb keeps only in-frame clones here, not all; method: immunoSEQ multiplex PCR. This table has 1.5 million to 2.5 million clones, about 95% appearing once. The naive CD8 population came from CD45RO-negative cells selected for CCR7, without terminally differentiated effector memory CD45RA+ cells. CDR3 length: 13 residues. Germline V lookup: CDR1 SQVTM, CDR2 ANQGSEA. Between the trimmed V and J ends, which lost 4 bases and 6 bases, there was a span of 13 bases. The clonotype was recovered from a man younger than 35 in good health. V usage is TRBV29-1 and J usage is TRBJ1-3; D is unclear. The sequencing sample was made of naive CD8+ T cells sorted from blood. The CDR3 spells CSVVDPVLNTIYF. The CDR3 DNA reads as TGCAGCGTTGTCGATCCAGTTCTAAACACCATATATTTT.